A single sample is the source of the 21 T cell receptor beta chains below, sequenced in a study of blood T cell repertoires in COVID-19. Libraries were prepared by immunoSEQ multiplex PCR; TCRdb keeps only in-frame clonotypes and omits some of them. The profile shows a few hundred thousand clones, less than 90% of them singletons. Material: PBMCs or T cells enriched from blood (not recorded which). All receptors come from a woman aged 40 to 50 who had recovered from COVID-19.

The CDR3 protein is CASERAITNEQFF. Here the CDR3 DNA reads TGTGCCAGTGAGCGGGCCATTACGAATGAGCAGTTCTTC. The chain links TRBV28 to TRBJ2-1; tentative D call: TRBD2 (6 bases). The ends were cut back, 9 bases at V and 7 bases at J, with 16 bases in the middle. The CDR3 length is 13 residues. From germline, CDR1 is MDHEN and CDR2 SYDVKM.

This chain uses TRBV11-3 with TRBJ2-1; 12 nucleotides line up with TRBD2. The V gene's germline CDR1 is SGHNT and CDR2 YENEEA. The V and J ends lost 5 bases and 2 bases, in that order; junction bases with no gene match: 4. This CDR3 is 16 amino acids long. This chain's CDR3 is CASSPLAGGPYNEQFF. In DNA form, the CDR3 reads TGTGCCAGCAGCCCTCTAGCGGGAGGGCCCTACAATGAGCAGTTCTTC.

V is TRBV6-2 or TRBV6-3 and J is TRBJ1-2; 7 bases line up with TRBD1. The CDR3 sequence is 15 residues long. From germline, CDR1 is MNHEY and CDR2 SVGEGT. Trimming took 5 bases from V and 2 from J; bases not matched to a gene: 8. CDR3 DNA sequence: TGTGCCAGCAGTCGCCAGGACAGGCGAAACTATGGCTACACCTTC. Translated, it gives CASSRQDRRNYGYTF.

The J gene is TRBJ2-2, the V gene TRBV7-8, with D possibly matching TRBD1 (6 bases). The germline V gene encodes CDR1 SGHVS and CDR2 FQNEAQ. The length of the CDR3 is 14 residues. V shed 6 bases and J shed 6 bases, with 14 bases lying between them. The CDR3 loop reads CASRGTRLPGELFF. The DNA for the CDR3 is TGTGCCAGCAGGGGGACACGTTTACCCGGGGAGCTGTTTTTT.

CDR3 protein: CASSADSGTDTQYF. The CDR3 DNA sequence: TGTGCCAGCAGTGCTGATAGCGGCACAGATACGCAGTATTTT. V is TRBV2 and J is TRBJ2-3; D is perhaps TRBD2 (5 bases). CDR3 size: 14 residues. Trimming shortened V by 4 bases and J by 1 base, and 9 bases separated the two germline ends. CDR1 SNHLY and CDR2 FYNNEI come from the germline V gene.

This clone was seen a few times. The chain joins TRBV7-2 to TRBJ2-5; 9 positions agree with TRBD2. CDR1 is SGHTA, CDR2 FQGNSA, per germline. V was clipped by 6 bases and J by 4 bases; unmatched bases: 9. The CDR3 runs 15 residues. The CDR3 loop is CASRNSGSRGETQYF. Here the CDR3 DNA reads TGTGCCAGCAGGAATAGCGGGAGTAGGGGAGAGACCCAGTACTTC.

V gene TRBV12-3 or TRBV12-4 combines with J gene TRBJ2-3; 7 nucleotides match TRBD1. The CDR3 contains 13 residues. Trimming took 5 bases from V and 6 from J; bases not matched to a gene: 5. Here the CDR3 reads CASSPGQADTQYF. The CDR3 DNA reads TGTGCCAGCAGTCCCGGACAGGCGGATACGCAGTATTTT.

V is TRBV3-1 (or the pseudogene TRBV3-2) and J is TRBJ2-2; possible D gene TRBD1, 6 bases. Trimming cost V 5 bases and J 2 bases, with 12 bases left between them. The CDR3 has 15 residues. Germline assignment: CDR1 LGHDT and CDR2 YNNKEL (reference sequence). The CDR3 coding sequence is TGTGCCAGCAGCAGGGACAACTCAAACACCGGGGAGCTGTTTTTT. Its translation is CASSRDNSNTGELFF.

The chain couples TRBV7-9 to TRBJ1-1, with 7 bases that match TRBD1. The germline CDR1 and CDR2 sequences are SEHNR and FQNEAQ (reference sequence). Losses at the gene ends were 6 bases for V and 1 base for J; bases not matched to a gene: 5. CDR3 length: 14 residues. The CDR3 DNA reads TGTGCCAGCAGTGGGACAGCCTCGAACACTGAAGCTTTCTTT. Its translation is CASSGTASNTEAFF.

The rearrangement links TRBV27 to TRBJ1-1; 7 nucleotides agree with TRBD1. The CDR3 is 15 amino acids. Germline V gives CDR1 MNHEY, CDR2 SMNVEV (reference sequence). J gave up 1 base and V 4 bases, and 6 bases lay outside the gene matches. The CDR3 nucleotides are TGTGCCAGCAGTTCGACAGGGACCTGGAACACTGAAGCTTTCTTT. Translating it yields CASSSTGTWNTEAFF.

The chain is built from TRBV29-1 and TRBJ1-1; D gene unclear. This CDR3 has 13 amino acids. CDR1 and CDR2 from the germline V gene are SQVTM and ANQGSEA. V gave up 4 bases and J gave up 0 bases, with 9 bases separating them. The CDR3 DNA is TGCAGCGTTGTGAGGCCCATGAACACTGAAGCTTTCTTT. It encodes CSVVRPMNTEAFF.

The DNA for the CDR3 is TGTGCCAGCAGCCTTAGACTCCGGGACAGTCATGAAAAACTGTTTTTT. Translating gives CASSLRLRDSHEKLFF. J is TRBJ1-4 and V is TRBV3-1 (or the pseudogene TRBV3-2), with TRBD1 matching over 7 bases. There are 16 residues in the CDR3. Trimming took 4 bases from V and 6 from J; bases not matched to a gene: 11. The germline gives CDR1 LGHDT, CDR2 YNNKEL (reference sequence).

The table lists this clone with a count of one. The chain has TRBV10-3 and TRBJ1-1; TRBD1 matches 10 bases. In germline, CDR1 is ENHRY, CDR2 SYGVKD. J was trimmed by 4 bases and V by 6 bases; bases with no gene match: 5. CDR3 length: 14 amino acids. For the CDR3, the DNA is TGTGCCATCAGAGCCGGGACAGGGGTCACTGAAGCTTTCTTT. Protein: CAIRAGTGVTEAFF.

This clone has only one observation. The chain is built from TRBV27 and TRBJ2-3, with 13 bases that match TRBD2. This CDR3 region has 15 residues. The germline V gene has CDR1 MNHEY and CDR2 SMNVEV (reference sequence). The V segment lost 6 bases and the J segment 2 bases; nucleotides outside the gene matches: 2. The CDR3 spells CASRGLAGNTDTQYF. CDR3 in DNA: TGTGCCAGCAGGGGACTAGCGGGGAACACAGATACGCAGTATTTT.

CDR3 sequence (DNA): TGTGCCAGCAGCTTACATAAGCTCTACGAGCAGTACTTC. It is translated as CASSLHKLYEQYF. The rearrangement uses TRBV7-2 and TRBJ2-7; D not resolved. The CDR3 has 13 amino acids. The V end was cut by 2 bases, the J end by 3 bases, with 8 bases between. Looked up from germline, CDR1 is SGHTA and CDR2 is FQGNSA.

This chain connects TRBV23-1 to TRBJ2-6; the D gene is possibly TRBD1 (6 bases). TRBV23-1 is identified as an open reading frame with a role that is uncertain. V was shortened by 2 bases and J by 2 bases, with 13 bases between the two germline ends. This CDR3 has 17 residues. DNA for the CDR3: TGCGCCAGCAGTCAACGACAGGATGGGACTGGGGCCAACGTCCTGACTTTC. Its translation: CASSQRQDGTGANVLTF.

The V gene is TRBV5-1, the J gene TRBJ2-1; TRBD1 is a possible D gene (6 bases). This CDR3 has 15 residues. V dropped 8 bases and J dropped 8 bases, with 23 bases sitting between them. Per germline, CDR1 SGHRS and CDR2 YFSETQ. CDR3 sequence reads: CASRGQLEAGDEQFF. The CDR3 DNA follows: TGCGCCAGTCGCGGCCAGTTGGAGGCAGGGGATGAGCAGTTCTTC.

The gene calls are TRBV11-1 and TRBJ1-4; maybe TRBD1 (5 bases). V was cut by 5 bases and J by 8 bases, with 18 bases left in between. This CDR3 region has 15 residues. CDR1 SGHAT and CDR2 FQDESV come from the germline V gene (reference sequence). CDR3 loop: CASSPRDSRAEKLFF. CDR3 coding DNA: TGTGCCAGCAGCCCCCGGGACTCGAGGGCCGAAAAACTGTTTTTT.

The V gene is TRBV9, the J gene TRBJ2-3, with 7 bases matching TRBD2. This CDR3 contains 19 residues. V lost 3 bases and J lost 0; bases outside the gene matches: 16. Germline CDR1 SGDLS, CDR2 YYNGEE. The CDR3 sequence is CASSAPGAGDLTSTDTQYF. CDR3 nucleotide sequence: TGTGCCAGCAGCGCCCCCGGTGCGGGAGACCTAACTAGCACAGATACGCAGTATTTT.

The chain has TRBV30 and TRBJ1-4; tentatively, D is TRBD1 (6 bases). Between the trimmed V and J ends, which lost 6 bases and 3 bases, there was a span of 17 bases. Looked up from germline, CDR1 is GTSNPN and CDR2 is SVGIG (reference sequence). This CDR3 region has 15 residues. The CDR3 sequence is CACHPGEGANEKLFF. The CDR3 DNA follows: TGTGCCTGCCACCCGGGGGAGGGGGCTAATGAAAAACTGTTTTTT.

This chain connects TRBV5-1 to TRBJ2-1; possibly TRBD2 for D (5 bases). CDR1 SGHRS and CDR2 YFSETQ come from the germline V gene. This CDR3 spans 13 amino acids. The ends were cut back, 1 base at V and 9 bases at J, with 11 bases in the middle. CDR3 protein: CASSLSGGIEQFF. For the CDR3, the DNA is TGCGCCAGCAGCTTGAGCGGCGGCATTGAGCAGTTCTTC.